The 22 T cell receptor beta chains presented below share a single source sample, sequenced in a study of Ad26.COV2.S vaccination and SARS-CoV-2 variants. Sequenced by immunoSEQ multiplex PCR; TCRdb stores in-frame clones only, minus some. This table has roughly 380,000 clones, roughly 90% appearing once. This sample's treatment: about 20 received Ad26.COV2.S at low or high dose, single or two shots; about 5 received placebo; per-sample allocation not given. Following the first vaccine or placebo injection, samples were taken on day 63. The source material was peripheral blood, sampled in a trial of Ad26.COV2.S vaccine versus placebo. These receptors were taken from a person between 18 and 59 years old who received the Ad26.COV2.S COVID-19 vaccine or a placebo.

This clone is a singleton in its sample. V and J are TRBV27 and TRBJ2-2; 11 bases match TRBD2. The CDR3 runs to 16 residues. Germline CDR1 reads MNHEY; CDR2 reads SMNVEV (reference sequence). With 5 bases clipped from V and 5 bases from J, the junction kept 7 bases outside the gene matches. The CDR3 loop reads CASSHLAGGGTGELFF. In nucleotides, the CDR3 is TGTGCCAGCAGTCACCTAGCGGGGGGAGGGACCGGGGAGCTGTTTTTT.

The sample holds one count of this clone. This chain connects TRBV5-1 to TRBJ2-7; a weak D match, TRBD1 (5 bases). The CDR3 contains 17 residues. Between the trimmed V and J ends, which lost 0 bases and 3 bases, there was a span of 19 bases. CDR1 SGHRS and CDR2 YFSETQ come from the germline V gene. CDR3 protein: CASSLDMVAGFYYEQYF. The CDR3 nucleotides read TGCGCCAGCAGCTTGGATATGGTCGCAGGGTTTTACTACGAGCAGTACTTC.

The chain is built from TRBV7-2 and TRBJ1-2; TRBD1 might be the D (5 bases). Germline assignment: CDR1 SGHTA and CDR2 FQGNSA. This CDR3 spans 14 amino acids. Trimming cost V 6 bases and J 7 bases, with 18 bases left between them. The CDR3 spells CASSFRSGAGGYTF. CDR3 DNA: TGTGCCAGCAGTTTTAGATCCGGGGCGGGTGGCTACACCTTC.

This clone was seen only once. DNA of the CDR3: TGTGCCAGCTCACTTACCCGGGACGGGACTTATGAAAAACTGTTTTTT. Its protein is CASSLTRDGTYEKLFF. The chain uses TRBV18 and TRBJ1-4, with D maybe TRBD1 (5 bases). This CDR3 contains 16 residues. CDR1 and CDR2 from the germline V gene are KGHSH and LQKENI. Trimming removed 4 bases from V and 6 bases from J, with 18 bases in between.

The chain carries TRBV13 and TRBJ2-6; a possible D gene is TRBD2 (5 bases). V was clipped by 4 bases and J by 0 bases, with 7 bases between them. The germline V gene encodes CDR1 PRHDT and CDR2 FYEKMQ (reference sequence). The CDR3 consists of 15 residues. The CDR3 nucleotides are TGTGCCAGCAGCTCTGGGAGCTCTGGGGCCAACGTCCTGACTTTC. Translated: CASSSGSSGANVLTF. The full variable domain, completed using reference TRBV13 and TRBJ2-6, is AAGVIQSPRHLIKEKRETATLKCYPIPRHDTVYWYQQGPGQDPQFLISFYEKMQSDKGSIPDRFSAQQFSDYHSELNMSSLELGDSALYFCASSSGSSGANVLTFGAGSRLTVL.

The chain links TRBV28 to TRBJ2-7, with TRBD1 matching over 7 bases. The CDR3 runs to 14 residues. The germline V gene encodes CDR1 MDHEN and CDR2 SYDVKM. V dropped 4 bases and J dropped 3; count of bases not matched to a gene: 6. The CDR3 DNA is TGTGCCAGCAGTTATACAGGGGCGGGCTACGAGCAGTACTTC. It is translated as CASSYTGAGYEQYF.

This chain uses TRBV3-1 (or the pseudogene TRBV3-2) with TRBJ2-7; tentative D call: TRBD1 (6 bases). The V end lost 0 bases, the J end lost 2 bases, and 14 bases lay between the germline ends. Germline assignment: CDR1 LGHDT and CDR2 YNNKEL (reference sequence). The CDR3 is 16 residues long. CDR3 protein: CASSQDRTARAYEQYF. For the CDR3, the DNA is TGTGCCAGCAGCCAAGATCGGACAGCCCGGGCCTACGAGCAGTACTTC.

The CDR3 bases are TGTGCCAGTAGTATAGCTGCTGGACAGGGGCACTATGGCTACACCTTC. This encodes CASSIAAGQGHYGYTF. The V gene is TRBV19, the J gene TRBJ1-2, with 9 bases that match TRBD1. Germline V gene data show CDR1 as LNHDA and CDR2 as SQIVND (reference sequence). V lost 1 base and J lost 3; bases outside the gene matches: 6. The CDR3 is 16 residues long.

This sequence joins TRBV18 and TRBJ2-7; TRBD1 matches 9 bases. CDR1 and CDR2 from the germline V gene are KGHSH and LQKENI. This CDR3 has 14 amino acids. The junction had 5 bases not matched to a gene; V was cut back by 5 bases and J by 3 bases. Written as DNA, the CDR3 is TGTGCCAGCTCAACGGGGGGACAGGGCTACGAGCAGTACTTC. Protein sequence: CASSTGGQGYEQYF.

The chain joins TRBV5-1 to TRBJ1-2, with TRBD1 matching over 10 bases. The CDR3 is 16 residues long. Germline lookup yields CDR1 SGHRS and CDR2 YFSETQ. J lost 4 bases, V lost 3 bases, and 9 bases had no gene match. CDR3 in DNA: TGCGCCAGCAGCTCCGGACCCGGGACAGGGGTCTATGGCTACACCTTC. It specifies CASSSGPGTGVYGYTF.

This sequence joins TRBV6-4 and TRBJ1-6; D gene ambiguous. CDR1 MRHNA and CDR2 SNTAGT come from the germline V gene. CDR3 size: 14 residues. Trimming took off 2 bases at V and 7 bases at J, with 9 bases between the two ends. CDR3 in DNA: TGTGCCAGCAGTGACCGCGGAGGAAATTCACCCCTCCACTTT. It yields the protein CASSDRGGNSPLHF.

CDR3 residues: CASSDERGSETQYF. The CDR3 DNA follows: TGTGCCAGCAGTGACGAGCGGGGGTCGGAGACCCAGTACTTC. This chain connects TRBV2 to TRBJ2-5; 8 bases match TRBD2. The length of the CDR3 is 14 residues. The V gene end was trimmed by 3 bases and the J gene end by 5 bases; junction bases not matched to a gene: 5. Germline-derived CDR1 and CDR2 are SNHLY and FYNNEI.

The chain uses TRBV2 and TRBJ2-1, with TRBD2 matching 12 bases. CDR1 SNHLY and CDR2 FYNNEI come from the germline V gene. The CDR3 has 16 amino acids. Trimming took 3 bases from V and 4 from J; bases not matched to a gene: 4. CDR3 bases: TGTGCCAGCAGTGATACACTAGCGGGGGGATACAATGAGCAGTTCTTC. This sequence encodes CASSDTLAGGYNEQFF.

The J gene is TRBJ1-3, the V gene TRBV28, with D tentatively TRBD1 (5 bases). V lost 4 bases and J lost 3, with 22 bases in between. Germline lookup yields CDR1 MDHEN and CDR2 SYDVKM. CDR3 length: 18 residues. The CDR3 DNA sequence: TGTGCCAGCAGTTCGTGGGTACAGGCGGGAACGAGTGGAAACACCATATATTTT. Translated, it gives CASSSWVQAGTSGNTIYF.

The chain combines TRBV7-2 with TRBJ2-2, with a weak D call TRBD2 (7 bases). Germline CDR1 is SGHTA and CDR2 is FQGNSA. The CDR3 contains 15 residues. Trimming pared 4 bases from V and 7 bases from J, leaving 16 bases between. The CDR3 here is CASSSTGGAGGELFF. The CDR3 nucleotides are TGTGCCAGCAGCTCCACGGGGGGCGCAGGCGGGGAGCTGTTTTTT.

The V call is TRBV9, the J call TRBJ2-3; 10 nucleotides align to TRBD2. V was clipped by 0 bases and J by 6 bases; unmatched bases: 4. The CDR3 covers 15 residues. The germline CDR1 and CDR2 sequences are SGDLS and YYNGEE. CDR3 amino acids: CASSVGASGGDTQYF. The CDR3 DNA reads TGTGCCAGCAGCGTAGGGGCTAGCGGGGGTGATACGCAGTATTTT. The variable domain in full, completed from reference TRBV9 and TRBJ2-3, reads DSGVTQTPKHLITATGQRVTLRCSPRSGDLSVYWYQQSLDQGLQFLIQYYNGEERAKGNILERFSAQQFPDLHSELNLSSLELGDSALYFCASSVGASGGDTQYFGPGTRLTVL.

This clone is a singleton in its sample. The chain combines TRBV6-2 or TRBV6-3 with TRBJ2-2; no clear D. This CDR3 is built from 11 residues. Germline CDR1 reads MNHEY; CDR2 reads SVGEGT. V lost 4 bases and J 6 bases, leaving 3 bases between the germline ends. DNA of the CDR3: TGTGCCAGCAGTTGGGCCGGGGAGCTGTTTTTT. Protein product: CASSWAGELFF.

The CDR3 loop is CASSQDLRGNEKLFF. The CDR3 bases are TGTGCCAGCAGCCAAGATCTAAGGGGGAATGAAAAACTGTTTTTT. V usage is TRBV4-2 and J usage is TRBJ1-4; maybe TRBD1 (6 bases). Trimming stripped 0 bases from V and 5 bases from J, with 10 bases between. Per the germline V gene, CDR1 is LGHNA and CDR2 is YNFKEQ. The CDR3 covers 15 residues.

This clone was counted only a few times. The CDR3: CASSADLMGTEAFF. CDR3 bases: TGTGCCAGCAGCGCTGACCTAATGGGAACTGAAGCTTTCTTT. The gene calls are TRBV9 and TRBJ1-1; D is unclear. Germline V lookup: CDR1 SGDLS, CDR2 YYNGEE. CDR3 length: 14 residues. V shed 3 bases and J shed 5 bases, with 14 bases lying between them.

This clone was found once. The chain is built from TRBV7-9 and TRBJ2-6; no clear D. V lost 2 bases, J lost 0 bases, and 5 bases lay in between. The CDR3 totals 15 residues. Germline V gene lookup returns CDR1 SEHNR and CDR2 FQNEAQ (reference sequence). This CDR3 reads CASSLFVSGANVLTF. Written as DNA, the CDR3 is TGTGCCAGCAGCTTATTTGTCTCTGGGGCCAACGTCCTGACTTTC.

V is TRBV28 and J is TRBJ2-3, with TRBD1 matching over 7 bases. The CDR3 spans 13 residues. Germline V gene lookup returns CDR1 MDHEN and CDR2 SYDVKM. The CDR3 region has the DNA TGTGCAGGGACAGACCCTCTTAGGGATACGCAGTATTTT. Its protein is CAGTDPLRDTQYF.

This rearrangement joins TRBV10-2 to TRBJ1-1; the match to TRBD1 covers 7 bases. The CDR3 extends over 18 amino acids. Looked up from germline, CDR1 is WSHSY and CDR2 is SAAADI. The trim removed 6 bases at V and 3 bases at J, leaving 19 bases unmatched. The CDR3: CASRPGGDSRIVDTEAFF. CDR3 DNA sequence: TGCGCCAGCAGGCCCGGCGGGGACAGTCGGATAGTGGACACTGAAGCTTTCTTT.